The next 2 T cell receptor beta chains were all read from a single sample in a study of Graves' ophthalmopathy and Graves' hyperthyroidism (dated 2018 in TCRdb). For sequencing, an Illumina HiSeq 2000 was employed. TCR beta CDR3 regions were amplified from RNA transcripts for repertoire sequencing. The first round was an RT-PCR using HTBI primers with the Qiagen OneStep RT-PCR kit, and this first round was followed by a second-round multiplex PCR, then size selection and purification. Using fastp trimming at Q25 and MiXCR clonotype assembly, TCRdb reanalyzed the public sequencing data and kept in-frame beta chains. One record per CDR3 amino acid sequence lists the most common genes and DNA. The sample includes some 1.1 million distinct CDR3 sequences, with 36% observed a single time. Over 8.5% of the sample is in the top ten clones. The sequenced sample was peripheral blood or thyroid tissue (not recorded which). Source of these receptors: an adult man with Graves' hyperthyroidism.

This clonotype was seen more than once but under ten times. Sequence at one end of the junction differs from germline and may be a read error. The genes are TRBV19 and TRBJ1-6; no clear D. Germline V gene lookup returns CDR1 LNHDA and CDR2 SQIVND (reference sequence). The CDR3 spans 14 residues. The CDR3: CASSIRPANSPPHF. In DNA, the CDR3 is TGTGCCAGTAGTATCCGGCCAGCTAATTCACCCCCCCACTTT.

The chain links TRBV5-1 to TRBJ1-1; 10 bases line up with TRBD1. This CDR3 has 16 residues. Trimming took 0 bases from V and 4 from J; bases not matched to a gene: 6. CDR1 is SGHRS and CDR2 is YFSETQ in the germline V gene. The CDR3 region has the DNA TGCGCCAGCAGCTTGGGAGGGACAGGGGTTAGCACTGAAGCTTTCTTT. Its protein product is CASSLGGTGVSTEAFF. The full variable domain, rest sourced from reference TRBV5-1 and TRBJ1-1, is KAGVTQTPRYLIKTRGQQVTLSCSPISGHRSVSWYQQTPGQGLQFLFEYFSETQRNKGNFPGRFSGRQFSNSRSEMNVSTLELGDSALYLCASSLGGTGVSTEAFFGQGTRLTVV.